Listed here are 29 T cell receptor beta chains from one sample, sequenced in a study of resident and recirculating memory T cells in vitiligo. The assay was immunoSEQ multiplex PCR, and TCRdb's table has in-frame clones only and misses some. The sample includes 60,000 to 80,000 clones, roughly nine tenths of them seen just once. The sample consisted of blood. These receptor sequences come from a male donor with vitiligo.

J is TRBJ2-5 and V is TRBV5-1, with a possible D match to TRBD2 (5 bases). CDR1 SGHRS and CDR2 YFSETQ come from the germline V gene. This CDR3 is built from 14 residues. The V and J ends lost 1 base and 4 bases respectively, with 11 bases between them. The CDR3 bases are TGCGCCAGCAGCTTGCCGGGGTACTTAGAGACCCAGTACTTC. Translation gives CASSLPGYLETQYF.

This rearrangement joins TRBV2 to TRBJ2-1, with 12 bases lining up with TRBD2. Per the germline V gene, CDR1 is SNHLY and CDR2 is FYNNEI. The CDR3 spans 12 residues. Unmatched junction bases numbered 0, after V lost 6 bases and J lost 9 bases. The CDR3 protein is CASRGLAGEQFF. The CDR3 DNA reads as TGTGCCAGCAGGGGACTAGCGGGTGAGCAGTTCTTC. Combining the CDR3 with reference TRBV2 and TRBJ2-1 gives the whole variable domain EPEVTQTPSHQVTQMGQEVILRCVPISNHLYFYWYRQILGQKVEFLVSFYNNEISEKSEIFDDQFSVERPDGSNFTLKIRSTKLEDSAMYFCASRGLAGEQFFGPGTRLTVL.

The chain recombines TRBV29-1 with TRBJ2-1, with 8 bases aligning to TRBD2. Germline loops: CDR1 SQVTM, CDR2 ANQGSEA. The CDR3 loop spans 14 amino acids. The ends lost 4 bases at V and 8 bases at J; junction bases unmatched: 10. This chain's CDR3 is CSVAGGGGLDEQFF. The CDR3 DNA reads TGCAGCGTTGCCGGGGGCGGGGGGCTCGATGAGCAGTTCTTC.

The gene calls are TRBV5-4 and TRBJ2-3, with a tentative D call TRBD2 (5 bases). The CDR3 has 14 residues. V dropped 0 bases and J dropped 2 bases, with 7 bases sitting between them. The germline V gene encodes CDR1 SGHNT and CDR2 YYREEE (reference sequence). The CDR3 nucleotides are TGTGCCAGCAGCTTGGTACTAGTCACAGATACGCAGTATTTT. As protein: CASSLVLVTDTQYF.

In this sample, this clone turned up once. The chain joins TRBV7-2 to TRBJ1-1; perhaps TRBD1 as D (6 bases). From germline, CDR1 is SGHTA and CDR2 FQGNSA. The ends were cut back, 5 bases at V and 3 bases at J, with 16 bases in the middle. CDR3 size: 15 residues. Written as DNA, the CDR3 is TGTGCCAGCAGCCCCCTTAGCAGGGGCGACACTGAAGCTTTCTTT. Translation: CASSPLSRGDTEAFF.

J is TRBJ1-1 and V is TRBV2; 10 nucleotides line up with TRBD1. V lost 7 bases and J lost 7; bases outside the gene matches: 9. Germline V lookup: CDR1 SNHLY, CDR2 FYNNEI. This CDR3 is 14 amino acids long. The CDR3 DNA reads as TGTGCCAGCAAAAACCTACGGGACAGGGGTGAAGCTTTCTTT. Translation gives CASKNLRDRGEAFF.

V gene TRBV27 combines with J gene TRBJ1-2, with D unresolved. The CDR3 has 14 residues. Trimming left V 5 bases short and J 0 bases short, with 10 bases between. In germline, CDR1 is MNHEY, CDR2 SMNVEV (reference sequence). As DNA, the CDR3 is TGTGCCAGCAGTATAGGGAGCGCTAACTATGGCTACACCTTC. This codes for CASSIGSANYGYTF.

The chain is built from TRBV7-2 and TRBJ1-5; TRBD1 aligns across 7 bases. With 4 bases clipped from V and 5 bases from J, the junction kept 2 bases outside the gene matches. CDR1 SGHTA and CDR2 FQGNSA come from the germline V gene. This CDR3 spans 13 amino acids. CDR3 sequence reads: CASSSDRDQPQHF. As DNA, the CDR3 is TGTGCCAGCAGCTCCGACAGGGATCAGCCCCAGCATTTT.

The chain has TRBV6-4 and TRBJ2-3; 10 nucleotides match TRBD2. The ends lost 3 bases at V and 6 bases at J; junction bases unmatched: 9. Germline V CDR1 and CDR2: MRHNA, SNTAGT. The CDR3 is 16 amino acids. In DNA form, the CDR3 reads TGTGCCAGCAGTGAAACCCTAGCGGGGGTTGCTGATACGCAGTATTTT. This gives the protein CASSETLAGVADTQYF.

V usage is TRBV7-2 and J usage is TRBJ2-5; TRBD1 aligns across 7 bases. V shed 5 bases and J 3 bases; nucleotides not matched to a gene: 12. The CDR3 length is 16 residues. The germline V gene encodes CDR1 SGHTA and CDR2 FQGNSA. CDR3 in DNA: TGTGCCAGCAGCCAGGGGGTGTTCGTACAAGAAGAGACCCAGTACTTC. Amino acid sequence: CASSQGVFVQEETQYF.

The sample holds one count of this clone. This chain links TRBV6-5 with TRBJ2-3; 12 bases match TRBD2. The ends lost 8 bases at V and 5 bases at J; junction bases unmatched: 8. The CDR3 is made up of 15 amino acids. The V gene's germline CDR1 is MNHEY and CDR2 SVGAGI. The CDR3 bases are TGTGCCAGCCGCCACGGGACTAGCGGGTTAGATACGCAGTATTTT. Protein: CASRHGTSGLDTQYF.

V gene TRBV7-9 combines with J gene TRBJ1-2; D is undetermined. CDR3 length: 13 residues. The germline V gene has CDR1 SEHNR and CDR2 FQNEAQ (reference sequence). Trimming took 1 base from V and 8 from J, leaving 11 bases between them. The CDR3 DNA reads TGTGCCAGCAGCTTAGGTTATCTAGGCGGCTACACCTTC. Protein sequence: CASSLGYLGGYTF.

V and J are TRBV5-1 and TRBJ1-2; 7 bases are a match to TRBD1. Germline CDR1 SGHRS, CDR2 YFSETQ. The CDR3 has 14 residues. V trimming: 4 bases; J trimming: 7 bases; junction bases outside the gene matches: 10. The CDR3 spells CASSPGTATFGYTF. CDR3 nucleotides: TGCGCCAGCAGCCCCGGGACAGCCACCTTTGGCTACACCTTC.

V is TRBV9 and J is TRBJ1-3; 7 nucleotides line up with TRBD1. CDR1 is SGDLS, CDR2 YYNGEE, per germline. V gave up 4 bases and J gave up 1 base; unmatched junction bases: 2. CDR3 size: 14 residues. The CDR3: CASSSTGSGNTIYF. The CDR3 DNA sequence: TGTGCCAGCAGCTCGACAGGGTCTGGAAACACCATATATTTT.

This chain links TRBV5-4 with TRBJ2-7; 7 bases agree with TRBD1. The CDR3 loop spans 15 amino acids. V shed 3 bases and J 2 bases; nucleotides not matched to a gene: 8. CDR1 is SGHNT, CDR2 YYREEE, per germline (reference sequence). CDR3 amino acids: CASSSGTAYPYEQYF. The CDR3 DNA reads TGTGCCAGCAGCTCCGGGACAGCCTACCCCTACGAGCAGTACTTC.

CDR3 loop: CASSRLGAVDPGELFF. CDR3 in DNA: TGTGCCAGCAGCCGTTTGGGAGCAGTCGACCCCGGGGAGCTGTTTTTT. The rearrangement links TRBV4-2 to TRBJ2-2, with D tentatively TRBD2 (5 bases). The CDR3 runs to 16 residues. V was cut by 4 bases and J by 6 bases, with 18 bases left in between. The V gene's germline CDR1 is LGHNA and CDR2 YNFKEQ.

V and J are TRBV5-1 and TRBJ1-4, with D possibly TRBD1 on 6 matching bases. CDR1 and CDR2 (germline): SGHRS, YFSETQ. The CDR3 contains 13 residues. Trimming left V 0 bases short and J 6 bases short, with 6 bases between. The CDR3: CASSLGGHEKLFF. The CDR3 nucleotides read TGCGCCAGCAGCTTGGGGGGGCATGAAAAACTGTTTTTT.

The CDR3 is CASSIQGTNTGELFF. The CDR3 DNA reads TGTGCCAGCAGCATACAGGGGACTAACACCGGGGAGCTGTTTTTT. The chain recombines TRBV11-2 with TRBJ2-2, with D tentatively TRBD1 (7 bases). Germline V gives CDR1 SGHAT, CDR2 FQNNGV. Trimming stripped 5 bases from V and 2 bases from J, with 12 bases between. The CDR3 loop spans 15 amino acids.

The V call is TRBV5-1, the J call TRBJ2-5; the D is unclear. Trimming took off 4 bases at V and 3 bases at J, with 7 bases between the two ends. The CDR3 totals 12 residues. CDR1 and CDR2 (germline): SGHRS, YFSETQ. This CDR3 is CASSPVEETQYF. The CDR3 region has the DNA TGCGCCAGCAGCCCAGTGGAAGAGACCCAGTACTTC.

This chain uses TRBV5-6 with TRBJ1-5; D not certain. This CDR3 comprises 17 residues. V lost 4 bases and J 4 bases, leaving 21 bases between the germline ends. The germline V gene has CDR1 SGHDT and CDR2 YYEEEE. DNA of the CDR3: TGTGCCAGCAGCCCAAGAAACATGAGGAGTCCTAATCAGCCCCAGCATTTT. Translated: CASSPRNMRSPNQPQHF.

The J gene is TRBJ2-5, the V gene TRBV5-6, with a weak D call TRBD1 (6 bases). V shed 2 bases and J shed 3 bases, with 11 bases lying between them. CDR1 and CDR2 from the germline V gene are SGHDT and YYEEEE. The CDR3 consists of 14 residues. As DNA, the CDR3 is TGTGCCAGCAGCTTCAGACCAGGGGAAGAGACCCAGTACTTC. Translated, it gives CASSFRPGEETQYF.

CDR3 amino acids: CAISTGLRETQYF. CDR3 bases: TGTGCCATCAGTACAGGGCTCCGGGAGACCCAGTACTTC. This chain uses TRBV10-3 with TRBJ2-5; TRBD1 is a possible D gene (6 bases). CDR1 is ENHRY and CDR2 is SYGVKD in the germline V gene. V lost 5 bases to trimming and J lost 5 bases, with 12 bases between them. The CDR3 spans 13 residues.

The gene calls are TRBV6-5 and TRBJ2-7; 8 bases are shared with TRBD2. This CDR3 is built from 14 residues. The germline gives CDR1 MNHEY, CDR2 SVGAGI. The junction had 0 bases not matched to a gene; V was cut back by 0 bases and J by 2 bases. CDR3 coding DNA: TGTGCCAGCAGTTACTCGACTAGCGCCTACGAGCAGTACTTC. Its protein is CASSYSTSAYEQYF.

This clone was seen a single time. The V and J genes are TRBV27 and TRBJ1-1; D is unresolved. Germline lookup yields CDR1 MNHEY and CDR2 SMNVEV (reference sequence). Trimming cost V 0 bases and J 1 base, with 6 bases left between them. CDR3 length equals 14 residues. The chain's CDR3 is CASSLSNRNTEAFF. The DNA for the CDR3 is TGTGCCAGCAGTTTATCAAACAGGAACACTGAAGCTTTCTTT.

The gene calls are TRBV5-4 and TRBJ1-4; D may be TRBD1 (6 bases). Germline CDR1 SGHNT, CDR2 YYREEE (reference sequence). The V gene lost 4 bases and the J gene lost 8 bases, with 18 bases spanning the gap. The CDR3 contains 15 residues. CDR3 nucleotide sequence: TGTGCCAGCAGCCGTGCAGGGGTTTTCAACGAAAAACTGTTTTTT. Protein product: CASSRAGVFNEKLFF.

The rearrangement links TRBV5-1 to TRBJ2-3; no clear D. Looked up from germline, CDR1 is SGHRS and CDR2 is YFSETQ. Deletions cut 4 bases from V and 5 bases from J, with 11 bases between. This CDR3 comprises 13 residues. CDR3 DNA: TGCGCCAGCAGCATCAGGCCACTAGATACGCAGTATTTT. This codes for CASSIRPLDTQYF. Looking up the rest from reference TRBV5-1 and TRBJ2-3 gives the full variable domain: KAGVTQTPRYLIKTRGQQVTLSCSPISGHRSVSWYQQTPGQGLQFLFEYFSETQRNKGNFPGRFSGRQFSNSRSEMNVSTLELGDSALYLCASSIRPLDTQYFGPGTRLTVL.

V usage is TRBV6-5 and J usage is TRBJ1-1; D perhaps matches TRBD1 (6 bases). The V and J ends lost 4 bases and 4 bases respectively, with 13 bases between them. The CDR3 is 14 residues long. The germline CDR1 and CDR2 sequences are MNHEY and SVGAGI. The CDR3 reads CASSSGGAATEAFF. In DNA, the CDR3 is TGTGCCAGCAGTTCGGGGGGGGCAGCCACTGAAGCTTTCTTT.

V usage is TRBV6-1 and J usage is TRBJ1-2, with D possibly matching TRBD1 (5 bases). The germline V gene has CDR1 MNHNS and CDR2 SASEGT. Trimming took 5 bases from V and 8 from J, leaving 12 bases between them. This CDR3 region has 12 residues. The CDR3 is CASSLGGNGYTF. CDR3 in DNA: TGTGCCAGCAGTCTCGGGGGGAACGGCTACACCTTC.

This clone was seen only a few times. The V gene is TRBV4-1, the J gene TRBJ1-6; D gene unclear. Trimming removed 0 bases at V and 9 bases at J, with 6 bases between. Germline CDR1 is MGHRA and CDR2 is YSYEKL. This CDR3 region has 13 residues. CDR3 sequence reads: CASSQDQFSPLHF. The CDR3 bases are TGCGCCAGCAGCCAAGATCAGTTTTCACCCCTCCACTTT.